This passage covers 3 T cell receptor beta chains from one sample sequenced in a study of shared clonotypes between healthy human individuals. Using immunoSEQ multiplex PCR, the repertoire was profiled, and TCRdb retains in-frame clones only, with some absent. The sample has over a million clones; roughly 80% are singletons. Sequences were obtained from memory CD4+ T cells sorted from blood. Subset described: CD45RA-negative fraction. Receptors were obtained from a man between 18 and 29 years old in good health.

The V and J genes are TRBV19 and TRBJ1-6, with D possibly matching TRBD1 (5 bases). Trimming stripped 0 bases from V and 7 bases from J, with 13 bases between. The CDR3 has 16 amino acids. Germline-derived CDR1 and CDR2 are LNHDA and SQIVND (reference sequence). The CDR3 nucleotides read TGTGCCAGTAGTATAGAGGGTGACAGCGGGAATTCACCCCTCCACTTT. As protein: CASSIEGDSGNSPLHF.

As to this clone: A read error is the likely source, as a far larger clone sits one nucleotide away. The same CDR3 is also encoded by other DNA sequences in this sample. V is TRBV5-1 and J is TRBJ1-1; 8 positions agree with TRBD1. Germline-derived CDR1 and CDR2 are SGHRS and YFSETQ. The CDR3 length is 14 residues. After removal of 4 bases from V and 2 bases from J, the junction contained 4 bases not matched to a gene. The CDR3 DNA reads TGCGCCAGCAGCCCCGGGACAGGTAACACTGAAGCTTTCTTT. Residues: CASSPGTGNTEAFF.

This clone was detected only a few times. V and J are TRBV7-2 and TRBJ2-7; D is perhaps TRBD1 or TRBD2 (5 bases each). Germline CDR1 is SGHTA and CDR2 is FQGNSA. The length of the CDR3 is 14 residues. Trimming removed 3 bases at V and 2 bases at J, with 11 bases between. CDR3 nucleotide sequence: TGTGCCAGCAGCTTGGGGGACGGACCCTACGAGCAGTACTTC. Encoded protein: CASSLGDGPYEQYF. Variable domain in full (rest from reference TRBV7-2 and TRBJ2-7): GAGVSQSPSNKVTEKGKDVELRCDPISGHTALYWYRQSLGQGLEFLIYFQGNSAPDKSGLPSDRFSAERTGGSVSTLTIQRTQQEDSAVYLCASSLGDGPYEQYFGPGTRLTVT.